This TCR beta chain was recorded in a study of response to subunit inactivated influenza vaccine. This clonotype was detected many times. Its cognate antigen is unknown. Whole-study results and caveats: Authors suggested each seasonal influenza vaccination recruits few new T cells.

Germline V lookup: CDR1 SGHAT, CDR2 FQNNGV. The CDR3 length is 12 residues. V shed 4 bases and J shed 10 bases, with 11 bases lying between them. Each CDR3 protein is one row after TCRdb ran MiXCR on the RT-PCR reads. Counted here are 710,000 or so distinct CDR3 sequences, approximately 14% occurring once; the ten biggest clones make up 11%. The chain combines TRBV11-2 with TRBJ2-1; possible D gene TRBD2, 6 bases. The input for sequencing was PBMCs from blood, taken about 11 days after vaccination. This receptor was identified in a man over 45 who received an inactivated influenza vaccine. Written as DNA, the CDR3 is TGTGCCAGCAGCTCCTCTGGGGGGGAGCAGTTCTTC. Amino acids: CASSSSGGEQFF.